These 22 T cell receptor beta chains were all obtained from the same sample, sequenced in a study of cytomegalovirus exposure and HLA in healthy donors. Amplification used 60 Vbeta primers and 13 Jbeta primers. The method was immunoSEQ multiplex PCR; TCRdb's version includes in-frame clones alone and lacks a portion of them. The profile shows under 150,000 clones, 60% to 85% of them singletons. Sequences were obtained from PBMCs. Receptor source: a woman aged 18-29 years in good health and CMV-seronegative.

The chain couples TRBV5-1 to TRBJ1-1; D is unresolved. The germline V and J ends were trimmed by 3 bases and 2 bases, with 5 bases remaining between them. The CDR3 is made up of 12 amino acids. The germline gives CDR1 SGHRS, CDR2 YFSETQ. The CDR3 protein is CASSSPNTEAFF. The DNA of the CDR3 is TGCGCCAGCAGCTCCCCTAACACTGAAGCTTTCTTT.

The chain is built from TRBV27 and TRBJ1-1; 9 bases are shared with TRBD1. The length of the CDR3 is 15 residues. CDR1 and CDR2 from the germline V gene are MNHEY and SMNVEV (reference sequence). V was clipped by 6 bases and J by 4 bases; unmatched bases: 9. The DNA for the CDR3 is TGTGCCAGCAGCCTCCGGGACAGGGCTAGCACTGAAGCTTTCTTT. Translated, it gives CASSLRDRASTEAFF.

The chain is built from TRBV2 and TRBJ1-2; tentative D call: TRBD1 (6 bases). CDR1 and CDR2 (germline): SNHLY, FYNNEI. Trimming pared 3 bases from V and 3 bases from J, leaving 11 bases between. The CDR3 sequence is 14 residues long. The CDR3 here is CASSDKAGDYGYTF. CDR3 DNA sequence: TGTGCCAGCAGTGATAAGGCAGGGGACTATGGCTACACCTTC.

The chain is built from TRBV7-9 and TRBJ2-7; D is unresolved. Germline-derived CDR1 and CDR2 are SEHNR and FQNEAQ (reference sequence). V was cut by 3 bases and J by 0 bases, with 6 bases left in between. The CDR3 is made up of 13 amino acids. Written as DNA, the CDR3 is TGTGCCAGCAGCTTCAGAAGCTCCTACGAGCAGTACTTC. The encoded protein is CASSFRSSYEQYF.

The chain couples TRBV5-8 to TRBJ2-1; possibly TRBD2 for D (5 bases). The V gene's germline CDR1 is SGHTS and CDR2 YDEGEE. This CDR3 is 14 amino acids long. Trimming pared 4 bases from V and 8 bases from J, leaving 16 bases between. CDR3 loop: CASSQADGRHEQFF. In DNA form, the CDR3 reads TGTGCCAGCAGCCAAGCGGACGGTAGGCATGAGCAGTTCTTC.

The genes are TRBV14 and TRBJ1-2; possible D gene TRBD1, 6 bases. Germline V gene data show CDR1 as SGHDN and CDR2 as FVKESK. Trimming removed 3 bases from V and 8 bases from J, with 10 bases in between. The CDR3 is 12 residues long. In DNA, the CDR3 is TGTGCCAGCAGCCATGGGGGCTCGGGCTACACCTTC. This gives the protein CASSHGGSGYTF.

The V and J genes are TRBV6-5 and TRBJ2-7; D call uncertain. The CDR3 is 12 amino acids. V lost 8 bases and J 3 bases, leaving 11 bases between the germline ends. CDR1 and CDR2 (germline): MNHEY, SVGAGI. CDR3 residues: CASGKNYYEQYF. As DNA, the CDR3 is TGTGCCAGCGGAAAGAACTACTACGAGCAGTACTTC.

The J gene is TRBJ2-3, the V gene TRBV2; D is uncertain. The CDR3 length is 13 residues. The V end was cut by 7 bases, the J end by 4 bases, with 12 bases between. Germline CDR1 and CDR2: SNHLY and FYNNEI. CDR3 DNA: TGTGCCAGCAACCAGAAACGGGCAGATACGCAGTATTTT. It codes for CASNQKRADTQYF.

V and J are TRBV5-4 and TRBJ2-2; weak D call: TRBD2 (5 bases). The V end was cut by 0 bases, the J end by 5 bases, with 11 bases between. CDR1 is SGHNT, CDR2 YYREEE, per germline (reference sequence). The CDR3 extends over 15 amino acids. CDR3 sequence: CASSLAGLKTGELFF. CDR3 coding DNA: TGTGCCAGCAGCTTGGCCGGACTTAAAACCGGGGAGCTGTTTTTT.

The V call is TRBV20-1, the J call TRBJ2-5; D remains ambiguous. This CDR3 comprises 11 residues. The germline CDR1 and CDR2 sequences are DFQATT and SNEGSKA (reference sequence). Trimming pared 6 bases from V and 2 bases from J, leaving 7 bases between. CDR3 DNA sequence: TGCAGTGCCGAAGCGCAAGAGACCCAGTACTTC. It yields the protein CSAEAQETQYF.

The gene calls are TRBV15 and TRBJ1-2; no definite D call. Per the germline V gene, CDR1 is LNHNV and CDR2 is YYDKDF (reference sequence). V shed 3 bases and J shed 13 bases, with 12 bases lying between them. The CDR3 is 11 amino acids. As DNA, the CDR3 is TGTGCCACCAGCAGGGCCGGGGTCTGCACCTTC. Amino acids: CATSRAGVCTF.

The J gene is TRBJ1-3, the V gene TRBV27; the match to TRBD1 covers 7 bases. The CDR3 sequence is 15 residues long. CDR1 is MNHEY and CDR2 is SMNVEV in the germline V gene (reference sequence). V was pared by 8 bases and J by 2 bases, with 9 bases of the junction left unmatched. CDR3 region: CASRQGLSAGNTIYF. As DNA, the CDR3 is TGTGCCAGCCGACAGGGTCTTTCGGCTGGAAACACCATATATTTT.

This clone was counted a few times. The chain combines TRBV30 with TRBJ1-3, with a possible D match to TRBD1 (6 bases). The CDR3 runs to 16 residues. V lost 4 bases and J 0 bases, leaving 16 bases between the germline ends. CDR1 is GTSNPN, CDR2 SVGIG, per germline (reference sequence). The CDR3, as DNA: TGTGCCTGGACCACCGGGGGGGCGAGCTCTGGAAACACCATATATTTT. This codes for CAWTTGGASSGNTIYF.

CDR3 bases: TGTGCCTGGAGTGTAGTGGGGCGTAAGGGCTACGAGCAGTACTTC. This sequence encodes CAWSVVGRKGYEQYF. This chain joins TRBV30 and TRBJ2-7, with a possible D match to TRBD1 (5 bases). In germline, CDR1 is GTSNPN, CDR2 SVGIG (reference sequence). V lost 0 bases and J lost 3, with 15 bases in between. This CDR3 contains 15 residues.

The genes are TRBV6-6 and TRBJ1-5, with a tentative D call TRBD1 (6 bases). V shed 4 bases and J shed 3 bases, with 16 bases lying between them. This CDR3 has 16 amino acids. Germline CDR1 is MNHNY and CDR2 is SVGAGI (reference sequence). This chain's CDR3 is CASSSTGIVANQPQHF. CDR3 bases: TGTGCCAGCAGTTCGACAGGAATTGTCGCCAATCAGCCCCAGCATTTT.

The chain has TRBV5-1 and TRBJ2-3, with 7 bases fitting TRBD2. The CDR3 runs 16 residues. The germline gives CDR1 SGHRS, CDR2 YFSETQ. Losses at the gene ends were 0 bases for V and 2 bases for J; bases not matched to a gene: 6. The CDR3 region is CASSLAASGYTDTQYF. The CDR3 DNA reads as TGCGCCAGCAGCTTGGCCGCTAGCGGATACACAGATACGCAGTATTTT.

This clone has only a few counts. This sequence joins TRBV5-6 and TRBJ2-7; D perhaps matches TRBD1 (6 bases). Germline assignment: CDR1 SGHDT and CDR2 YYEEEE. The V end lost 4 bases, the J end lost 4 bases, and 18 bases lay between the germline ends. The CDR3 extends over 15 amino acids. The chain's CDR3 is CASSKGVGAYYEQYF. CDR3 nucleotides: TGTGCCAGCAGCAAGGGGGTAGGAGCCTATTACGAGCAGTACTTC. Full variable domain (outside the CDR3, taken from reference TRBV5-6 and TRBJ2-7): DAGVTQSPTHLIKTRGQQVTLRCSPKSGHDTVSWYQQALGQGPQFIFQYYEEEERQRGNFPDRFSGHQFPNYSSELNVNALLLGDSALYLCASSKGVGAYYEQYFGPGTRLTVT.

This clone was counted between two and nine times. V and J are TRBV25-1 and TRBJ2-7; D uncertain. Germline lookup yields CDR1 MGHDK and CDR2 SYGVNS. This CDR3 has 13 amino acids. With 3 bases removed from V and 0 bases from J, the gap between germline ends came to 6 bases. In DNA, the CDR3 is TGTGCCAGCAGTGAGGCCAACTCCTACGAGCAGTACTTC. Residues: CASSEANSYEQYF.

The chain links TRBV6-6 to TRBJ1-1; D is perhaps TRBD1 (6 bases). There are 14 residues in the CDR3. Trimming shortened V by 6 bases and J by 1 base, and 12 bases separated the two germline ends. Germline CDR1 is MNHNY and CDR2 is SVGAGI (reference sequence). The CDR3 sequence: CASSPDRQNTEAFF. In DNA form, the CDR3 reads TGTGCCAGCAGCCCAGACAGGCAGAACACTGAAGCTTTCTTT.

Here the CDR3 DNA reads TGTGCCAGTAGTAGGAGGGATCAGCCCCAGCATTTT. This codes for CASSRRDQPQHF. The rearrangement joins TRBV19 to TRBJ1-5, with D unresolved. This CDR3 spans 12 amino acids. Germline V gene data show CDR1 as LNHDA and CDR2 as SQIVND (reference sequence). The ends were cut back, 4 bases at V and 5 bases at J, with 6 bases in the middle.

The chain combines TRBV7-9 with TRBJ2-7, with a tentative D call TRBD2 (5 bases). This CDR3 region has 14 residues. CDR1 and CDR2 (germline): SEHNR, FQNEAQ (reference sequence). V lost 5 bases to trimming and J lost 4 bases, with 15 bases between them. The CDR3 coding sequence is TGTGCCAGCAGCGCAGAGGGCTGGAGATACGAGCAGTACTTC. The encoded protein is CASSAEGWRYEQYF.

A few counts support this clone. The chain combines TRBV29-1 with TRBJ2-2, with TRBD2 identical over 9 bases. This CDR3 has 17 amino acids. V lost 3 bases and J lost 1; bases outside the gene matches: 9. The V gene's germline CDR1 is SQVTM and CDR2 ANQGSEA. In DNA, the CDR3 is TGCAGCGTTGACCGCGGGAGGGGGACACAGAACACCGGGGAGCTGTTTTTT. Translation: CSVDRGRGTQNTGELFF.